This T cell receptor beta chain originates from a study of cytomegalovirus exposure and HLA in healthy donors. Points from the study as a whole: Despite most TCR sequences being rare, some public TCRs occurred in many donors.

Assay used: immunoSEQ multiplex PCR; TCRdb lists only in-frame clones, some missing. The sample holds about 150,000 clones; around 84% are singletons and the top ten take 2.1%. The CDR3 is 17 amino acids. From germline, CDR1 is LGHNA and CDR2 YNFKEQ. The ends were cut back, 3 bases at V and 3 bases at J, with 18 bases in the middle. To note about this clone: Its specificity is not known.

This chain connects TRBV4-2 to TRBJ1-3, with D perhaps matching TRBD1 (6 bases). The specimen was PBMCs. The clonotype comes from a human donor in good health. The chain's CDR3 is CASSHAGQLTFGNTIYF. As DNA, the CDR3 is TGTGCCAGCAGCCATGCCGGACAGTTAACTTTTGGAAACACCATATATTTT.